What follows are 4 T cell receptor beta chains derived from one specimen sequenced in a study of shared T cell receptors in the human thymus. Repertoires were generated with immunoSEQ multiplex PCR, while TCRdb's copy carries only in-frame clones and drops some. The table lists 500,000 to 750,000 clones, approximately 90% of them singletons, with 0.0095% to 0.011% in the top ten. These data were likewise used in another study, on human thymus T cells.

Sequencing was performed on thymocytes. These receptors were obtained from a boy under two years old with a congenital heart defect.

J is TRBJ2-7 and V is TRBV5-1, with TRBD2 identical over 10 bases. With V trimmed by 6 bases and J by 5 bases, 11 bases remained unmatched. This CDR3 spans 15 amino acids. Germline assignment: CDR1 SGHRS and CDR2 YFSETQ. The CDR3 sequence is CASKASGRPSDEQYF. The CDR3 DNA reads TGCGCCAGCAAGGCTAGCGGGAGACCTTCCGACGAGCAGTACTTC.

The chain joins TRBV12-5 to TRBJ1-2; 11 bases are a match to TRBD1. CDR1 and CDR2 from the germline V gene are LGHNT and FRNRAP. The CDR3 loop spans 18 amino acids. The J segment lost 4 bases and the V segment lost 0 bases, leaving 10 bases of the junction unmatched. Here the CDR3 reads CASGLVHRTGGDGYGYTF. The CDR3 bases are TGTGCTAGTGGTTTGGTACACCGGACAGGGGGCGACGGCTATGGCTACACCTTC. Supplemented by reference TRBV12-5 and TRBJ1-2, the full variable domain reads DARVTQTPRHKVTEMGQEVTMRCQPILGHNTVFWYRQTMMQGLELLAYFRNRAPLDDSGMPKDRFSAEMPDATLATLKIQPSEPRDSAVYFCASGLVHRTGGDGYGYTFGSGTRLTVV.

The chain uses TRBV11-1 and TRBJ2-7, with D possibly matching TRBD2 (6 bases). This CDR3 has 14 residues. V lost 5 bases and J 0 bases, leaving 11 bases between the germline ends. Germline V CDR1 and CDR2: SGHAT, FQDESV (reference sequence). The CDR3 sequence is CASSAGLPSYEQYF. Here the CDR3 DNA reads TGTGCCAGCAGCGCGGGACTTCCCTCCTACGAGCAGTACTTC.

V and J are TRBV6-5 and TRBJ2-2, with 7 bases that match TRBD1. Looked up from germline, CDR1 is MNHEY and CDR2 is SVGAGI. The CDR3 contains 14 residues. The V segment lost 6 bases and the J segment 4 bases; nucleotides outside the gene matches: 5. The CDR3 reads CASSPTGVTGELFF. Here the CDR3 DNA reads TGTGCCAGCAGCCCTACAGGGGTCACCGGGGAGCTGTTTTTT.